This TCR beta chain was found in a study of CD8 T cells in ankylosing spondylitis. Study observations and caveats: A TCR beta motif of about 8 highly homologous variants seemed to mark ankylosing spondylitis blood.

This clonotype was observed at least ten times. The antigen remains unidentified. One entry per CDR3 protein results from TCRdb running MiXCR on the 5' RACE reads. This repertoire shows 450,000 to 550,000 distinct CDR3 sequences, roughly 5.2% found once; its top ten account for around 3.4%. The CDR3 loop spans 13 amino acids. CDR1 SGHRS and CDR2 YFSETQ come from the germline V gene. The V and J ends lost 3 bases and 5 bases respectively, with 11 bases between them. Sequenced: blood, either unsorted or a sorted T cell fraction (not recorded which). The J gene is TRBJ2-5, the V gene TRBV5-1; D is unclear. The sequence derives from a male donor with ankylosing spondylitis. DNA of the CDR3: TGCGCCAGCAGCTCGACTCGTGAGGAGACCCAGTACTTC. Amino acids: CASSSTREETQYF.